Sequencing of this T cell receptor (beta chain) was carried out in a study of blood T cells in healthy people across ages. This CDR3 is 14 amino acids long. Germline CDR1 and CDR2: SGHKS and YYEKEE (reference sequence). Combining a sample-barcoded 5' primer with a J-beta primer mix, a second PCR ran for about 6 to 11 cycles. Researchers report that a template-switch adaptor with 12 random nucleotides tagged each cDNA molecule. TCRdb used MiXCR to reprocess the 5' RACE reads, holding one entry per CDR3 protein. The profile shows hundreds of thousands of distinct CDR3 sequences, roughly two fifths of them singletons. With each sample, at least 5 micrograms of total RNA were extracted. Details on this clonotype: A read error may explain this, as a much larger clone is one base away.

The rearrangement uses TRBV5-5 and TRBJ1-1; 8 nucleotides match TRBD1. The sample comprised blood. This receptor was identified in an elderly man in good health. CDR3 residues: CTSSWDRRGTEAFF. The CDR3 DNA sequence: TGTACCAGCAGTTGGGACAGGCGAGGCACTGAAGCTTTCTTT.